This TCR beta chain was profiled in a study of shared clonotypes between healthy human individuals. Overall study findings and caveats: It was the non-shared clonotypes that had lower generation probabilities than clonotypes shared by all four donors.

Concerning this clone: Its antigen is not known.

Under the authors' procedure: Filtering of immunoSEQ junctional sequences could not match full-length read filtering. TCRdb keeps only in-frame clones here, not all; method: immunoSEQ multiplex PCR. V and J calls plus clone size are reproduced from that table; the DNA served to infer D and trimming. The sample lists 1.4 million or so clones; approximately 98.5% were seen once. The material sequenced was naive CD4+ T cells sorted from blood. Subset defined: CD45RA+ positively selected. The TCR was taken from a man aged 30 to 39 in good health.

As DNA, the CDR3 is TGTGCCAGCAGTTGGCGGCAGGGTAGCAATCAGCCCCAGCATTTT. This sequence encodes CASSWRQGSNQPQHF. The rearrangement uses TRBV6-6 and TRBJ1-5, with D perhaps matching TRBD1 (5 bases). The CDR3 extends over 15 amino acids. Trimming pared 4 bases from V and 0 bases from J, leaving 10 bases between. CDR1 and CDR2 from the germline V gene are MNHNY and SVGAGI (reference sequence).